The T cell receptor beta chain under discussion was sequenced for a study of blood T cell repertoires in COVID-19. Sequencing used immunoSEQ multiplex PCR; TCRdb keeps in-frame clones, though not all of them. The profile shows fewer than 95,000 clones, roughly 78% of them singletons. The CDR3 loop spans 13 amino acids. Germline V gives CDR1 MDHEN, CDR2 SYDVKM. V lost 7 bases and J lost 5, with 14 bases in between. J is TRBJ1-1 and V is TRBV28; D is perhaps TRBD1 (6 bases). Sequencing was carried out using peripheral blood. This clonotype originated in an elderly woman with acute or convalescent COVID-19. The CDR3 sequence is CASTRGGFTEAFF. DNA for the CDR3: TGTGCCAGCACCCGAGGGGGATTTACTGAAGCTTTCTTT.